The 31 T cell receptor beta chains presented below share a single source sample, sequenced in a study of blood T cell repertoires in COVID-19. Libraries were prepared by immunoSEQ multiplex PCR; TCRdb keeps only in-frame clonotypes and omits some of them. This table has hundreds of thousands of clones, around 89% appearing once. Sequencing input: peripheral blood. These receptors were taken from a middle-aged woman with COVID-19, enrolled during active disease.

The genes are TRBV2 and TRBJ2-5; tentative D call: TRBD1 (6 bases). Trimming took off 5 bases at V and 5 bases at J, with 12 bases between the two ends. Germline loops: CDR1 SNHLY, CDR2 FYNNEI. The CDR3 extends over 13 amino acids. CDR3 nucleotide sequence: TGTGCCAGCAGTACACAGGGTTGGGAGACCCAGTACTTC. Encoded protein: CASSTQGWETQYF.

In DNA, the CDR3 is TGTGCCAGCAGTAGGACAGTTTTGAGTGAGCAGTTCTTC. This translates into CASSRTVLSEQFF. The chain links TRBV6-5 to TRBJ2-1; maybe TRBD1 (6 bases). The germline gives CDR1 MNHEY, CDR2 SVGAGI. Deletions cut 5 bases from V and 9 bases from J, with 14 bases between. The CDR3 is 13 residues long.

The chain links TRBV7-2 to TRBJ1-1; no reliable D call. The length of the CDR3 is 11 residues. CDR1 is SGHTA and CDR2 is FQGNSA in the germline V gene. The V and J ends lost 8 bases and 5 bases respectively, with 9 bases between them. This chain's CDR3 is CASGQVTEAFF. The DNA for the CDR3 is TGTGCCAGCGGGCAGGTGACTGAAGCTTTCTTT.

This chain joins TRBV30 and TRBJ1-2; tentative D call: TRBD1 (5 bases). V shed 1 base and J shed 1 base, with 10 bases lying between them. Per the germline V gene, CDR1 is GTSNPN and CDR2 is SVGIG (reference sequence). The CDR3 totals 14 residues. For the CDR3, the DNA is TGTGCCTGGAGTGGGACATATGATAACTATGGCTACACCTTC. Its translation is CAWSGTYDNYGYTF.

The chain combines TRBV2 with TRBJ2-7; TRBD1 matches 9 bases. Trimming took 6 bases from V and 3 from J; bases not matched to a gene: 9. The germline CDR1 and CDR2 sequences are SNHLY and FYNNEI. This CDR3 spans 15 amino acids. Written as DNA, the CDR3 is TGTGCCAGCAGCTTGGGACAGGGATTAATCTACGAGCAGTACTTC. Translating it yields CASSLGQGLIYEQYF.

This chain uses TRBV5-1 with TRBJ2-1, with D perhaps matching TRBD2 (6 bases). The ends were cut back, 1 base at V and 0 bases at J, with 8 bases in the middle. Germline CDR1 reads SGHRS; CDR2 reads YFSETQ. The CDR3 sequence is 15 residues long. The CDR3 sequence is CASSLLSGSYNEQFF. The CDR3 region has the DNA TGCGCCAGCAGCTTGCTTAGCGGCTCCTACAATGAGCAGTTCTTC.

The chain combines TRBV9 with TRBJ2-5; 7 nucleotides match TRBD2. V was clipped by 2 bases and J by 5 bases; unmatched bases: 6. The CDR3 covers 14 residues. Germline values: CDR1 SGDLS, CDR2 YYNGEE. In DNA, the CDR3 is TGTGCCAGCAGCGTCGGAATGGGGGGGGAGACCCAGTACTTC. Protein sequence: CASSVGMGGETQYF.

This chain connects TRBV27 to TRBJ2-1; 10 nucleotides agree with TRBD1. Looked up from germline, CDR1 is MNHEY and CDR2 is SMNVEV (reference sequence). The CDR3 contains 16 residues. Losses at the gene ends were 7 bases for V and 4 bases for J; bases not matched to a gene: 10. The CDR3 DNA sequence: TGTGCCAGCACGGCGGGACAGGGGATACAGTACAATGAGCAGTTCTTC. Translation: CASTAGQGIQYNEQFF.

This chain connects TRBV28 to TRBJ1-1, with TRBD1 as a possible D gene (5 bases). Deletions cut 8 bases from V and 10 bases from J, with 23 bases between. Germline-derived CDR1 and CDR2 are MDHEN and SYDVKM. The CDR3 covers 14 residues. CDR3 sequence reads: CASGTNRRDPRAFF. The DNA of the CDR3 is TGTGCCAGCGGAACGAATAGGAGGGACCCACGAGCTTTCTTT. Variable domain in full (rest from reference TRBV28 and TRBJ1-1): DVKVTQSSRYLVKRTGEKVFLECVQDMDHENMFWYRQDPGLGLRLIYFSYDVKMKEKGDIPEGYSVSREKKERFSLILESASTNQTSMYLCASGTNRRDPRAFFGQGTRLTVV.

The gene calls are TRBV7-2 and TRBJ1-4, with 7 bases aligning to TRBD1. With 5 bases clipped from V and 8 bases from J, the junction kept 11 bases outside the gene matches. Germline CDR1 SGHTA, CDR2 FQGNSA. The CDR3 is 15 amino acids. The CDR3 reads CASSPRDRHQEKLFF. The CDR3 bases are TGTGCCAGCAGCCCACGGGACAGACACCAGGAAAAACTGTTTTTT.

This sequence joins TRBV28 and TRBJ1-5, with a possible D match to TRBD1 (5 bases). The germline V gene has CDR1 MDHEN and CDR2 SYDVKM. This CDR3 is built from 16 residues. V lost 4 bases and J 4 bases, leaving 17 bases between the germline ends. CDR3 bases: TGTGCCAGCAGTTCCCGGCAGGGTCTTGGGAATCAGCCCCAGCATTTT. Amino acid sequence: CASSSRQGLGNQPQHF.

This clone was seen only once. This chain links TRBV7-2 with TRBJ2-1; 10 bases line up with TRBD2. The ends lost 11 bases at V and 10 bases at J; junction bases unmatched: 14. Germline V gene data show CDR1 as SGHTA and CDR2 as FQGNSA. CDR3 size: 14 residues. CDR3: CAGAKRGGDGEQFF. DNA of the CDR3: TGTGCCGGCGCAAAGCGGGGGGGCGATGGAGAGCAGTTCTTC. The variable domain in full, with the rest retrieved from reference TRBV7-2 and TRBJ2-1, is GAGVSQSPSNKVTEKGKDVELRCDPISGHTALYWYRQSLGQGLEFLIYFQGNSAPDKSGLPSDRFSAERTGGSVSTLTIQRTQQEDSAVYLCAGAKRGGDGEQFFGPGTRLTVL.

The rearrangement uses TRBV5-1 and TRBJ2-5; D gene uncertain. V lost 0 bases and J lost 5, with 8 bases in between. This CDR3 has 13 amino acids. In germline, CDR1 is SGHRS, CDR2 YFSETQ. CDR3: CASSLETPETQYF. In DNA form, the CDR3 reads TGCGCCAGCAGCTTGGAGACACCTGAGACCCAGTACTTC.

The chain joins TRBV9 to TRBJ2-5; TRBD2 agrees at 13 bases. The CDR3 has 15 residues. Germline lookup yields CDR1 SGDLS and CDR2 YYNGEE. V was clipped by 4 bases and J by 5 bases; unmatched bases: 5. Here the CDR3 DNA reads TGTGCCAGCAGCCCCGGACTAGCGGGAGCGGAGACCCAGTACTTC. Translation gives CASSPGLAGAETQYF.

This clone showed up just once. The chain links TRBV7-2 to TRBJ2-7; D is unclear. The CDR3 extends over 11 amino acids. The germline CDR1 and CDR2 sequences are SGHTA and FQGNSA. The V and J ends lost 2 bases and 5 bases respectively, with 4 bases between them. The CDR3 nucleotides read TGTGCCAGCAGCTTACTCCACGAGCAGTACTTC. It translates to CASSLLHEQYF. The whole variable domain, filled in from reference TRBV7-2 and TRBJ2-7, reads GAGVSQSPSNKVTEKGKDVELRCDPISGHTALYWYRQSLGQGLEFLIYFQGNSAPDKSGLPSDRFSAERTGGSVSTLTIQRTQQEDSAVYLCASSLLHEQYFGPGTRLTVT.

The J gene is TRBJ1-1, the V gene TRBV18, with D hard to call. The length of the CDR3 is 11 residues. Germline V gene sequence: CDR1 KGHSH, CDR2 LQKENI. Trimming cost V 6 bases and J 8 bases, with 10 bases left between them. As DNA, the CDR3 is TGTGCCAGCTCGGGCTACGAGGAAGCTTTCTTT. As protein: CASSGYEEAFF.

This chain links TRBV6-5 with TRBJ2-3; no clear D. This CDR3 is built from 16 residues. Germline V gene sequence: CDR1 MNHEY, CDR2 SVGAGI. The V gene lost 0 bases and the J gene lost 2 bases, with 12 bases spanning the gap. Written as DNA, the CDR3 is TGTGCCAGCAGTTACTCGCCGATAGCCAACACAGATACGCAGTATTTT. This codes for CASSYSPIANTDTQYF.

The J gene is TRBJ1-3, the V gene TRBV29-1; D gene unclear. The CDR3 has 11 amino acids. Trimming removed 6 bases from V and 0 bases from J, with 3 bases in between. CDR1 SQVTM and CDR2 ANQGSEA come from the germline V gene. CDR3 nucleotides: TGCAGCGTGAGCTCTGGAAACACCATATATTTT. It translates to CSVSSGNTIYF. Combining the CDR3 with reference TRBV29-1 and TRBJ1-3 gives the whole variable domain SAVISQKPSRDICQRGTSLTIQCQVDSQVTMMFWYRQQPGQSLTLIATANQGSEATYESGFVIDKFPISRPNLTFSTLTVSNMSPEDSSIYLCSVSSGNTIYFGEGSWLTVV.

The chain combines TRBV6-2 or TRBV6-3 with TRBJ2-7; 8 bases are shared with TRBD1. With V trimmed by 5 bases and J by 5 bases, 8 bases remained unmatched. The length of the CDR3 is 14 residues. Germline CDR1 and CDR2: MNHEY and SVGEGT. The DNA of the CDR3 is TGTGCCAGCAGTCAACTAACGACAGGGGACGAGCAGTACTTC. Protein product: CASSQLTTGDEQYF.

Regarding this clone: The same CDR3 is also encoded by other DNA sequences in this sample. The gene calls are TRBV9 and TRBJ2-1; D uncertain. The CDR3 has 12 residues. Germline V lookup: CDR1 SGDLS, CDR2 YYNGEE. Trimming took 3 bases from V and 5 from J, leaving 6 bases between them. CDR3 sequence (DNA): TGTGCCAGCAGCGCGAGAGACAATGAGCAGTTCTTC. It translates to CASSARDNEQFF.

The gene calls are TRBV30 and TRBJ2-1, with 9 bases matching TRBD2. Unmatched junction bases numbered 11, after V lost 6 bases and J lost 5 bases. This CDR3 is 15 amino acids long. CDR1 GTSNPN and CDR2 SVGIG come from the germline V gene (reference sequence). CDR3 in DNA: TGTGCCTGCCCCTTTGTCGCTAGCGGGGACAATGAGCAGTTCTTC. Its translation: CACPFVASGDNEQFF.

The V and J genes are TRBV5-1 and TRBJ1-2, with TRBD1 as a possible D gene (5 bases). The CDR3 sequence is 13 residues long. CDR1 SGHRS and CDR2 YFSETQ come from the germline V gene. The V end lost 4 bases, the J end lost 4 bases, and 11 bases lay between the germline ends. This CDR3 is CASSPREPYGYTF. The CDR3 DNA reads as TGCGCCAGCAGCCCCAGGGAACCCTATGGCTACACCTTC.

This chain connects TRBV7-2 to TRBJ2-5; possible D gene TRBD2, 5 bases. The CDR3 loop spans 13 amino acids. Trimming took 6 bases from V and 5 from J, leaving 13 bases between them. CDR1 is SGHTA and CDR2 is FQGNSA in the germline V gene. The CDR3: CASSLVGSETQYF. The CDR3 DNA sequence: TGTGCCAGCAGTCTAGTAGGGAGCGAGACCCAGTACTTC.

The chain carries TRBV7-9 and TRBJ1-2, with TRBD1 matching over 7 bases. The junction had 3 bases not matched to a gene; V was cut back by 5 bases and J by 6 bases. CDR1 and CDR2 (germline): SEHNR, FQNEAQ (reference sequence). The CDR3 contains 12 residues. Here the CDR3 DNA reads TGTGCCAGCAGCCCAGACAGGGATGGCTACACCTTC. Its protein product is CASSPDRDGYTF. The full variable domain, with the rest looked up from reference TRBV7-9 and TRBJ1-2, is DTGVSQNPRHKITKRGQNVTFRCDPISEHNRLYWYRQTLGQGPEFLTYFQNEAQLEKSRLLSDRFSAERPKGSFSTLEIQRTEQGDSAMYLCASSPDRDGYTFGSGTRLTVV.

In nucleotides, the CDR3 is TGTGCCAGCAGCAGGCTAGGGGCCACTGAAGCTTTCTTT. The encoded protein is CASSRLGATEAFF. The chain links TRBV28 to TRBJ1-1; TRBD1 is a possible D gene (5 bases). There are 13 residues in the CDR3. Trimming took off 6 bases at V and 4 bases at J, with 12 bases between the two ends. Germline V gene lookup returns CDR1 MDHEN and CDR2 SYDVKM.

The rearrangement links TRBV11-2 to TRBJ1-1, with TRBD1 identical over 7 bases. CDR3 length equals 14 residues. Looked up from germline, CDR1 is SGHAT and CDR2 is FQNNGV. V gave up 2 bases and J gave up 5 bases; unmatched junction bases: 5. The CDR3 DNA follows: TGTGCCAGCAGCTTAATTACAGGGGTGACTGAAGCTTTCTTT. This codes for CASSLITGVTEAFF.

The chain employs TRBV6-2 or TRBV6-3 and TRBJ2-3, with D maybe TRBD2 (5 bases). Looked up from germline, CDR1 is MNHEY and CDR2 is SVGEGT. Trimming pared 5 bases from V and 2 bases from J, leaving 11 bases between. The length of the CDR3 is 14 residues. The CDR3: CASSTRGFTDTQYF. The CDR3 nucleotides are TGTGCCAGCAGTACCCGGGGATTCACAGATACGCAGTATTTT.

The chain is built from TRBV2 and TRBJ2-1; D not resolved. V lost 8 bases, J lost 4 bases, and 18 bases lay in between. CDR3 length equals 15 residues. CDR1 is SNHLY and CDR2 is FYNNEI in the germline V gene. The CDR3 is CASVAESGLYNEQFF. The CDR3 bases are TGTGCCAGCGTGGCGGAGTCCGGCCTATACAATGAGCAGTTCTTC.

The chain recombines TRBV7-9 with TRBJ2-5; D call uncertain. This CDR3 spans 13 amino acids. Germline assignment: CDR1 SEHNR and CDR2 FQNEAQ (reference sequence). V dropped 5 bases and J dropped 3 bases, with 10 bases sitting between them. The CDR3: CASSPRVKETQYF. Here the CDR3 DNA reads TGTGCCAGCAGCCCCCGGGTAAAAGAGACCCAGTACTTC.

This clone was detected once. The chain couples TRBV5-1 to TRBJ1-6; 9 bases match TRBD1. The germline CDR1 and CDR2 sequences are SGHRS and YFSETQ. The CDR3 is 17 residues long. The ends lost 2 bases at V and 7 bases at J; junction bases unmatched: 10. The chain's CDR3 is CASSLDSRTGVNSPLHF. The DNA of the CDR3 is TGCGCCAGCAGCTTAGATTCCCGGACAGGGGTGAATTCACCCCTCCACTTT.

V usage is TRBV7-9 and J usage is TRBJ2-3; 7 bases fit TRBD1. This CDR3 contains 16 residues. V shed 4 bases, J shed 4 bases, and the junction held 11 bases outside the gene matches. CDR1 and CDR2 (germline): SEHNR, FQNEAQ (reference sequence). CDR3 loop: CASSSDRTGPPDTQYF. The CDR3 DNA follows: TGTGCCAGCAGCTCCGACCGGACAGGCCCTCCAGATACGCAGTATTTT.